Below, 16 T cell receptor beta chains from the same sample are listed, as sequenced in a study of CD8 T cells in ankylosing spondylitis. TCRdb processed the 5' RACE reads anew with MiXCR; each CDR3 protein has one entry. The profile shows 350,000 to 400,000 distinct CDR3 sequences, approximately 20% of them singletons. The sample comprised blood, either unsorted or a sorted T cell fraction (not recorded which). These receptors were taken from a male donor with ankylosing spondylitis or in good health (not recorded which).

The table lists this clonotype with a few counts. The J gene is TRBJ2-1, the V gene TRBV11-2; the D is unclear. The CDR3 loop spans 15 amino acids. CDR1 is SGHAT and CDR2 is FQNNGV in the germline V gene. V dropped 1 base and J dropped 1 base, with 8 bases sitting between them. The CDR3, as DNA: TGTGCCAGCAGCTTAGGTTTCAGGTCCTACAATGAGCAGTTCTTC. Its translation is CASSLGFRSYNEQFF.

This clonotype was observed a handful of times. The chain carries TRBV12-3 or TRBV12-4 and TRBJ2-3, with D perhaps given as TRBD1 or TRBD2 (5 bases each). The CDR3 length is 15 residues. The V gene lost 5 bases and the J gene lost 1 base, with 13 bases spanning the gap. CDR3 in DNA: TGTGCCAGCAGTCCTGCGAGGGACGGCACAGATACGCAGTATTTT. This translates into CASSPARDGTDTQYF.

V gene TRBV28 combines with J gene TRBJ2-2; D possibly corresponds to TRBD1 (7 bases). The ends were cut back, 5 bases at V and 4 bases at J, with 14 bases in the middle. The germline V gene has CDR1 MDHEN and CDR2 SYDVKM. This CDR3 region has 15 residues. The CDR3 coding sequence is TGTGCCAGCAGTCCTCAGGGGGGAGGCACCGGGGAGCTGTTTTTT. Translation: CASSPQGGGTGELFF.

This clonotype was seen more than once but under ten times. The chain employs TRBV27 and TRBJ1-1, with TRBD1 as a possible D gene (6 bases). V was clipped by 3 bases and J by 6 bases, with 14 bases between them. This CDR3 has 14 residues. The germline V gene encodes CDR1 MNHEY and CDR2 SMNVEV (reference sequence). CDR3 protein: CASSFGWGLAEAFF. The CDR3 coding sequence is TGTGCCAGCAGTTTCGGTTGGGGGCTGGCTGAAGCTTTCTTT.

This clonotype was seen more than once but under ten times. The CDR3 DNA reads TGTGCCAGCGCAAGCAATCAAAGGCGCAATGAGCAGTTCTTC. It specifies CASASNQRRNEQFF. The rearrangement joins TRBV7-9 to TRBJ2-1; D is ambiguous. Trimming left V 8 bases short and J 6 bases short, with 17 bases between. Germline CDR1 is SEHNR and CDR2 is FQNEAQ (reference sequence). The CDR3 loop spans 14 amino acids. Supplemented by reference TRBV7-9 and TRBJ2-1, the full variable domain reads DTGVSQNPRHKITKRGQNVTFRCDPISEHNRLYWYRQTLGQGPEFLTYFQNEAQLEKSRLLSDRFSAERPKGSFSTLEIQRTEQGDSAMYLCASASNQRRNEQFFGPGTRLTVL.

The rearrangement uses TRBV30 and TRBJ2-7; 7 nucleotides match TRBD2. Per germline, CDR1 GTSNPN and CDR2 SVGIG (reference sequence). This CDR3 has 13 residues. Losses at the gene ends were 2 bases for V and 6 bases for J; bases not matched to a gene: 7. CDR3 sequence (DNA): TGTGCCTGGAGTCTGGAGCGGGGAAGCGAGCAGTACTTC. It encodes CAWSLERGSEQYF. The full variable domain, in which reference TRBV30 and TRBJ2-7 provide the parts outside the CDR3, is SQTIHQWPATLVQPVGSPLSLECTVEGTSNPNLYWYRQAAGRGLQLLFYSVGIGQISSEVPQNLSASRPQDRQFILSSKKLLLSDSGFYLCAWSLERGSEQYFGPGTRLTVT.

V gene TRBV4-1 combines with J gene TRBJ2-7; 8 nucleotides agree with TRBD1. V lost 3 bases, J lost 3 bases, and 7 bases stayed unmatched. Germline V gives CDR1 MGHRA, CDR2 YSYEKL. This CDR3 region has 15 residues. The CDR3 loop reads CASSHTTGEVYEQYF. As DNA, the CDR3 is TGCGCCAGCAGCCACACGACAGGGGAGGTCTACGAGCAGTACTTC.

This clonotype was seen a few times. The chain carries TRBV11-2 and TRBJ2-7; a weak D match, TRBD2 (6 bases). V dropped 7 bases and J dropped 0 bases, with 10 bases sitting between them. This CDR3 has 13 residues. Germline CDR1 SGHAT, CDR2 FQNNGV. The CDR3 region has the DNA TGTGCCAGCAAAAAGGAGGGCTCCTACGAGCAGTACTTC. Translation: CASKKEGSYEQYF.

This clonotype was counted a few times. This chain uses TRBV7-3 with TRBJ2-1; D ambiguous. Germline loops: CDR1 SGHTA, CDR2 FQGTGA. The CDR3 has 15 amino acids. Trimming took 4 bases from V and 7 from J, leaving 17 bases between them. Written as DNA, the CDR3 is TGTGCCAGCAGCTCCCCTGGAGACGTGAGGAATGAGCAGTTCTTC. It yields the protein CASSSPGDVRNEQFF.

The chain links TRBV12-3 or TRBV12-4 to TRBJ1-5; TRBD1 is a possible D gene (5 bases). The CDR3 has 14 residues. Trimming left V 1 base short and J 2 bases short, with 6 bases between. The CDR3 spells CASSLGDGNQPQHF. The DNA for the CDR3 is TGTGCCAGCAGTTTAGGGGACGGCAATCAGCCCCAGCATTTT.

With regard to this clonotype: Likely a read error: the CDR3 ends without its conserved phenylalanine or tryptophan. No DNA is shown, since the ends of the CDR3 on it are uncertain; the CDR3 is the one TCRdb lists. The rearrangement joins TRBV7-9 to TRBJ2-7; TRBD1, the table's D call, lacks a check against the DNA. Germline V gene data show CDR1 as SEHNR and CDR2 as FQNEAQ (reference sequence). Including both end residues, the CDR3 is 13 amino acids long. CDR3 loop: CASSLAPGTGLLM.

This rearrangement joins TRBV7-9 to TRBJ2-1; 8 bases are a match to TRBD1. The CDR3 totals 15 residues. Germline CDR1 and CDR2: SEHNR and FQNEAQ (reference sequence). V gave up 5 bases and J gave up 9 bases; unmatched junction bases: 12. CDR3 bases: TGTGCCAGCAGCGTCCGACAGGGGAGGATGGGTGAGCAGTTCTTC. Protein product: CASSVRQGRMGEQFF. Full variable domain (missing parts from reference TRBV7-9 and TRBJ2-1): DTGVSQNPRHKITKRGQNVTFRCDPISEHNRLYWYRQTLGQGPEFLTYFQNEAQLEKSRLLSDRFSAERPKGSFSTLEIQRTEQGDSAMYLCASSVRQGRMGEQFFGPGTRLTVL.

This clonotype has a single count. The V and J genes are TRBV27 and TRBJ2-2, with TRBD1 matching 7 bases. With 2 bases clipped from V and 4 bases from J, the junction kept 4 bases outside the gene matches. Germline CDR1 MNHEY, CDR2 SMNVEV (reference sequence). There are 15 residues in the CDR3. CDR3 coding DNA: TGTGCCAGCAGTTTACAGACAGGGCCCACCGGGGAGCTGTTTTTT. It encodes CASSLQTGPTGELFF.

This chain links TRBV28 with TRBJ2-3; D not certain. Between the trimmed V and J ends, which lost 6 bases and 0 bases, there was a span of 16 bases. The germline CDR1 and CDR2 sequences are MDHEN and SYDVKM. This CDR3 has 16 amino acids. As DNA, the CDR3 is TGTGCCAGCAGCCACTCGCCAAGGGTTAGCACAGATACGCAGTATTTT. Its protein product is CASSHSPRVSTDTQYF.

The CDR3 bases are TGCGCCAGCAGCCACAACCCTACCGGGGAGCTGTTTTTT. Protein: CASSHNPTGELFF. The chain links TRBV4-1 to TRBJ2-2; D uncertain. The length of the CDR3 is 13 residues. The germline CDR1 and CDR2 sequences are MGHRA and YSYEKL. Trimming left V 3 bases short and J 5 bases short, with 7 bases between.

The gene calls are TRBV7-8 and TRBJ2-3, with D unclear. CDR1 SGHVS and CDR2 FQNEAQ come from the germline V gene. With 6 bases removed from V and 0 bases from J, the gap between germline ends came to 10 bases. The CDR3 consists of 14 residues. CDR3 bases: TGTGCCAGCAGTAGCAAACAGAGCACAGATACGCAGTATTTT. Translated: CASSSKQSTDTQYF.